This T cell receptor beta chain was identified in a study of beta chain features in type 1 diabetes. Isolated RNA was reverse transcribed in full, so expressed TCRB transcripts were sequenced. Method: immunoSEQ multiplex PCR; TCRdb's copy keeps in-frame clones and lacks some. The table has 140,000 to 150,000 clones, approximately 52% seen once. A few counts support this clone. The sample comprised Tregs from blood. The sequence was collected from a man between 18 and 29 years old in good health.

In nucleotides, the CDR3 is TGTGCCAGCAGCTTAGTCCGGCTTTGGGGGACTAGTTTCTCCAATGAGCAGTTCTTC. Residues: CASSLVRLWGTSFSNEQFF. The chain recombines TRBV7-9 with TRBJ2-1; TRBD2 aligns across 8 bases. CDR1 is SEHNR and CDR2 is FQNEAQ in the germline V gene (reference sequence). The CDR3 runs 19 residues. V shed 1 base, J shed 6 bases, and the junction held 17 bases outside the gene matches.